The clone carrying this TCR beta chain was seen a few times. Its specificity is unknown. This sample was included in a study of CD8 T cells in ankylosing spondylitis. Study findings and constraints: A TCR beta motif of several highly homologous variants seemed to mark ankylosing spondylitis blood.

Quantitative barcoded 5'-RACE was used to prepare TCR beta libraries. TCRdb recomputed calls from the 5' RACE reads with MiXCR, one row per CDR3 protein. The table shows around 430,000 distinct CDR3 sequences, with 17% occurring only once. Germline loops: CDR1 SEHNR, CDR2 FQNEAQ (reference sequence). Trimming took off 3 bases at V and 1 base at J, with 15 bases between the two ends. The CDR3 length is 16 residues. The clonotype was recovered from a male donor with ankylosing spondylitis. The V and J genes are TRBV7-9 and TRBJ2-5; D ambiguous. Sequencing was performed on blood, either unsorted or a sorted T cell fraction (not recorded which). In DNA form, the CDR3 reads TGTGCCAGCAGCTTGCCCGTTACGCCCACCCAAGAGACCCAGTACTTC. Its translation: CASSLPVTPTQETQYF.